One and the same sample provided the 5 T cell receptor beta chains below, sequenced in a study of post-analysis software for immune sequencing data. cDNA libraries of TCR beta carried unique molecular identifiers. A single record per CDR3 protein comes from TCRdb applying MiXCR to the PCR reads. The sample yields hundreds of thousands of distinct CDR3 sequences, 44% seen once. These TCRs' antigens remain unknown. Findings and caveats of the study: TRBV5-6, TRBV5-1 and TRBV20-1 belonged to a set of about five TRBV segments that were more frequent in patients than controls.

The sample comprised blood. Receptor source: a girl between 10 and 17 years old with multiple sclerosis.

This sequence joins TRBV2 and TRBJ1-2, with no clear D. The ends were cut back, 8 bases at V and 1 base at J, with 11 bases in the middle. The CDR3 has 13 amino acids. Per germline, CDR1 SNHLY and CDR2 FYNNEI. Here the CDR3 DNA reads TGTGCCAGCCGAGGGAGGTTTAACTATGGCTACACCTTC. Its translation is CASRGRFNYGYTF.

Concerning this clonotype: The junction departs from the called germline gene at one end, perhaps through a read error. This CDR3 reads CASSPGQAMSYEQYF. CDR3 nucleotides: TGTGCCAGCAGCCCGGGACAGGCGATGTCCTACGAACAGTACTTC. The chain is built from TRBV14 and TRBJ2-7, with 8 bases matching TRBD1. In germline, CDR1 is SGHDN, CDR2 FVKESK. This CDR3 has 15 amino acids.

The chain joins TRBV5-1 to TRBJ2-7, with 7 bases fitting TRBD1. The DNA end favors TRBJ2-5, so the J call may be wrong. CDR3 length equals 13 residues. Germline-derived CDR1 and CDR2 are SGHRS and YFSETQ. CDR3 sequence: CASSTGQLETQYF. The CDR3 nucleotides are TGCGCCAGCAGCACGGGACAGTTAGAGACCCAGTACTTC.

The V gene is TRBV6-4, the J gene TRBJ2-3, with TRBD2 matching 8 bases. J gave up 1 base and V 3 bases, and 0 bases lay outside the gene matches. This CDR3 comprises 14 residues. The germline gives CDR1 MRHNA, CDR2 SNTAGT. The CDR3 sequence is CASSERGGTDTQYF. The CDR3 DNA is TGTGCCAGCAGTGAGCGGGGGGGCACAGATACGCAGTATTTT.

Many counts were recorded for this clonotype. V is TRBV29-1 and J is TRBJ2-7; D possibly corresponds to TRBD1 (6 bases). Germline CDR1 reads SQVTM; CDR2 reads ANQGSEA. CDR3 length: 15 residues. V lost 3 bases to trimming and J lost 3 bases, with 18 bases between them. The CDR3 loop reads CSVDIGARGNYEQYF. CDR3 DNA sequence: TGCAGCGTTGATATAGGCGCCAGGGGTAACTACGAGCAGTACTTC.